This record covers a single T cell receptor (beta chain). Participants reported their clinical history, and cohort assignment relied on those reports. Assay used: immunoSEQ multiplex PCR; TCRdb lists only in-frame clones, some missing. The sample consists of about 200,000 clones, more than 70% of them appearing once. V was pared by 6 bases and J by 2 bases, with 8 bases of the junction left unmatched. This CDR3 region has 16 residues. CDR1 and CDR2 (germline): SGHRS, YFSETQ. This entry is derived from a study of blood T cell repertoires in COVID-19. The clonotype was recovered from a woman between 18 and 30 years old who had recovered from COVID-19. Sequenced: PBMCs or T cells enriched from blood (not recorded which). V and J are TRBV5-1 and TRBJ2-7; 13 bases are a match to TRBD2. The CDR3 sequence is CASNCTSGGDTYEQYF. The DNA for the CDR3 is TGCGCCAGCAACTGCACTAGCGGGGGGGATACCTACGAGCAGTACTTC.